This T cell receptor beta chain was documented in a study of control samples from healthy donors and cancer patients. Some clones are missing from TCRdb's copy, which holds only in-frame ones; the method was immunoSEQ multiplex PCR. The data hold 130,000 or so clones, with 87% observed a single time. This CDR3 region has 14 residues. J gave up 5 bases and V 0 bases, and 5 bases lay outside the gene matches. Germline CDR1 and CDR2: GTSNPN and SVGIG (reference sequence). The clonotype comes from a man aged 25-45 years in good health. Material for sequencing was blood. V gene TRBV30 combines with J gene TRBJ2-3; TRBD2 agrees at 7 bases. CDR3 in DNA: TGTGCCTGGAGTGTACGGCGGGGGAGAGATACGCAGTATTTT. It specifies CAWSVRRGRDTQYF.